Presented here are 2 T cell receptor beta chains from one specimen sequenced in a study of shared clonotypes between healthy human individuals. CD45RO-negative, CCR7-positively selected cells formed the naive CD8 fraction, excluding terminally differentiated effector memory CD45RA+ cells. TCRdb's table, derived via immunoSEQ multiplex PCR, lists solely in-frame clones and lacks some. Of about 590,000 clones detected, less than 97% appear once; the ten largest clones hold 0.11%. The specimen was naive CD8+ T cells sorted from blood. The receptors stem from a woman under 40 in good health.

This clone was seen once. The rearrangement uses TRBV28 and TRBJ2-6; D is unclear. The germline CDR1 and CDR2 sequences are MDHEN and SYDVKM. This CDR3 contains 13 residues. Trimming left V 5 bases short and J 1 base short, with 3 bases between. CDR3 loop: CASSQSGANVLTF. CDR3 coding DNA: TGTGCCAGCAGTCAGTCTGGGGCCAACGTCCTGACTTTC.

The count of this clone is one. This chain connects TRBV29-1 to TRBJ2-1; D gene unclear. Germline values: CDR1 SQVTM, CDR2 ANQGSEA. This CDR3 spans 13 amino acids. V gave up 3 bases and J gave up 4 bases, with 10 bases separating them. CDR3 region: CSVDGAVYNEQFF. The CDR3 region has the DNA TGCAGCGTTGACGGTGCGGTGTACAATGAGCAGTTCTTC.